This T cell receptor beta chain was identified during a study of blood T cell repertoires in COVID-19. Overall study context: The origin of the acute and convalescent COVID-19 samples was the United States, Italy and Spain.

CDR3 length equals 14 residues. Unmatched junction bases numbered 11, after V lost 7 bases and J lost 7 bases. CDR1 and CDR2 from the germline V gene are WNHNN and SYGVQD (reference sequence). Measured with immunoSEQ multiplex PCR; TCRdb has only the in-frame clones, and not every one. Here the sample spans over 150,000 clones, more than 80% being singletons. Material: peripheral blood. The sequence was collected from a human donor in a cohort sampled during active COVID-19. The rearrangement uses TRBV10-1 and TRBJ1-2; 8 nucleotides match TRBD1. The CDR3 nucleotides are TGCGCCAGCATACCCCGACAGGGGAGAGGTGGCTACACCTTC. It encodes CASIPRQGRGGYTF.